The T cell receptor beta chain described here comes from a study of OX40 agonist ivuxolimab in advanced cancers. Study-wide background: Patients were dosed intravenously with ivuxolimab at 0.01 to 10 mg/kg every 2 weeks.

Trimming removed 3 bases from V and 3 bases from J; junction bases left unmatched: 10. Germline V lookup: CDR1 SGDLS, CDR2 YYNGEE. The CDR3 has 16 residues. Study-level points and caveats: At doses 0.1 to 3.0 mg/kg, CD4+ and CD8+ clones expanded. Expansion of clones was among the lowest in partial responders at 0.1-3.0 mg/kg.

Only one count was recorded for this clone. Its antigen is still unknown. Measured with immunoSEQ multiplex PCR; TCRdb has only the in-frame clones, and not every one. The repertoire holds fewer than 85,000 clones, with 80% as singletons. The clonotype comes from an adult with an advanced solid tumor such as melanoma, head and neck, liver or kidney cancer. The chain carries TRBV9 and TRBJ1-2; 8 bases line up with TRBD1. The sequenced sample was CD4+ or CD8+ T cells sorted from blood, obtained in a trial of the OX40 agonist ivuxolimab. CDR3 coding DNA: TGTGCCAGCAGCGGGGGCGACAGGGGTTATGACTATGGCTACACCTTC. Translation gives CASSGGDRGYDYGYTF.